Listed here are 10 T cell receptor beta chains from one sample, sequenced in a study of draining lymph node invasion in breast cancer. The CD4+ CD45RA- CD25- gate defined the sorted memory conventional CD4 T cells. TCRdb reprocessed the bulk RNA-seq reads with MiXCR, giving one entry per CDR3 protein. The table lists about 1,300 distinct CDR3 sequences, under 75% of them singletons. Sequenced material: sorted memory CD4+ effector T cells from the tumor. The receptor source for this set is a female donor with luminal breast cancer.

The V and J genes are TRBV28 and TRBJ2-1, with 10 bases identical to TRBD2. Germline V gives CDR1 MDHEN, CDR2 SYDVKM. CDR3 length: 16 amino acids. The J segment lost 5 bases and the V segment lost 5 bases, leaving 9 bases of the junction unmatched. Here the CDR3 DNA reads TGTGCCAGCAGTGGAGCGGGGGGGCAAGCCCACAATGAGCAGTTCTTC. Protein product: CASSGAGGQAHNEQFF.

The chain is built from TRBV11-2 and TRBJ2-2, with a tentative D call TRBD2 (6 bases). The V and J ends lost 5 bases and 4 bases respectively, with 8 bases between them. The CDR3 spans 13 residues. Germline V gene data show CDR1 as SGHAT and CDR2 as FQNNGV. CDR3 nucleotide sequence: TGTGCCAGCAGCCGGGGGTTCACCGGGGAGCTGTTTTTT. The encoded protein is CASSRGFTGELFF.

The J gene is TRBJ2-7, the V gene TRBV2, with D possibly TRBD2 on 6 matching bases. Germline V gene lookup returns CDR1 SNHLY and CDR2 FYNNEI. The CDR3 contains 15 residues. The germline V and J ends were trimmed by 7 bases and 5 bases, with 21 bases remaining between them. CDR3 sequence reads: CASKRAGTIYNEQYF. The CDR3, as DNA: TGTGCCAGCAAGAGGGCGGGGACCATCTATAACGAGCAGTACTTC. Drawing the rest from reference TRBV2 and TRBJ2-7, the complete variable domain is EPEVTQTPSHQVTQMGQEVILRCVPISNHLYFYWYRQILGQKVEFLVSFYNNEISEKSEIFDDQFSVERPDGSNFTLKIRSTKLEDSAMYFCASKRAGTIYNEQYFGPGTRLTVT.

A single count supports this clonotype. The V and J genes are TRBV23-1 and TRBJ2-3; D unclear. TRBV23-1 is noted as an ORF with a role that remains uncertain. This CDR3 has 17 amino acids. The ends were cut back, 2 bases at V and 6 bases at J, with 21 bases in the middle. The CDR3 DNA reads as TGCGCCAGCAGTCAACAAAACGGCCTAATCCTGCGTGATACGCAGTATTTT. Translating gives CASSQQNGLILRDTQYF.

The chain uses TRBV29-1 and TRBJ1-2, with D possibly being TRBD1 (5 bases). The CDR3 runs to 13 residues. Germline CDR1 reads SQVTM; CDR2 reads ANQGSEA. V lost 0 bases and J lost 8, with 13 bases in between. DNA for the CDR3: TGCAGCGTTGAAGATCCGCAGGGCTTAGGCTACACCTTC. It is translated as CSVEDPQGLGYTF.

The chain employs TRBV2 and TRBJ1-5; tentative D call: TRBD1 (6 bases). Germline V gene lookup returns CDR1 SNHLY and CDR2 FYNNEI. CDR3 length: 13 amino acids. V was shortened by 5 bases and J by 4 bases, with 9 bases between the two germline ends. Here the CDR3 DNA reads TGTGCCAGCAGTCAAGGGGGGAATCAGCCCCAGCATTTT. Translated, it gives CASSQGGNQPQHF.

This clonotype was counted between two and nine times. This rearrangement joins TRBV7-9 to TRBJ1-2; D uncertain. The germline V gene has CDR1 SEHNR and CDR2 FQNEAQ (reference sequence). Trimming cost V 0 bases and J 7 bases, with 6 bases left between them. This CDR3 has 12 amino acids. The CDR3 nucleotides read TGTGCCAGCAGCTTAGCGACCAGTGGCTACACCTTC. Translated, it gives CASSLATSGYTF. Using reference TRBV7-9 and TRBJ1-2 for the parts outside the CDR3, the full variable domain is DTGVSQNPRHKITKRGQNVTFRCDPISEHNRLYWYRQTLGQGPEFLTYFQNEAQLEKSRLLSDRFSAERPKGSFSTLEIQRTEQGDSAMYLCASSLATSGYTFGSGTRLTVV.

This clonotype was counted a few times. The chain has TRBV19 and TRBJ2-6; D could derive from TRBD1 or TRBD2 (5 bases each). The CDR3 contains 17 residues. V lost 5 bases, J lost 0 bases, and 14 bases lay in between. Germline-derived CDR1 and CDR2 are LNHDA and SQIVND (reference sequence). CDR3 in amino acids: CASSPNDGTSGANVLTF. As DNA, the CDR3 is TGTGCCAGTAGTCCCAATGACGGGACCTCTGGGGCCAACGTCCTGACTTTC.

The chain combines TRBV29-1 with TRBJ1-2, with a tentative D call TRBD1 (5 bases). Trimming removed 4 bases from V and 7 bases from J, with 13 bases in between. This CDR3 comprises 12 residues. Germline V CDR1 and CDR2: SQVTM, ANQGSEA. CDR3 bases: TGCAGCGTTGCCCCCCCTGGGGGTGGCTACACCTTC. Encoded protein: CSVAPPGGGYTF.

This chain connects TRBV6-2 or TRBV6-3 to TRBJ2-1; D not certain. The CDR3 is 17 amino acids. From germline, CDR1 is MNHEY and CDR2 SVGEGT. Deletions cut 5 bases from V and 1 base from J, with 18 bases between. The CDR3: CASSGNQVLGSYNEQFF. CDR3 DNA: TGTGCCAGCAGTGGAAACCAGGTATTGGGATCCTACAATGAGCAGTTCTTC.